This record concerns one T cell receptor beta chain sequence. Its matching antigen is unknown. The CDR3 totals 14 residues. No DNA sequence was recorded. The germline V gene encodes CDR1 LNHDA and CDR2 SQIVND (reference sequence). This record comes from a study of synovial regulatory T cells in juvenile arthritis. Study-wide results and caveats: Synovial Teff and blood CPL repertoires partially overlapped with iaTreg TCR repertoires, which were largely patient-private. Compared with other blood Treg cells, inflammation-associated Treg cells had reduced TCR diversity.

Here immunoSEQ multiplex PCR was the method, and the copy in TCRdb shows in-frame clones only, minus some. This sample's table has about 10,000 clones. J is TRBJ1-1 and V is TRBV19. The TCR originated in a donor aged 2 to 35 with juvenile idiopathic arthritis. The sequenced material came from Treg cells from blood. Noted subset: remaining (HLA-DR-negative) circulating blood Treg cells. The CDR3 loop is CASSSRLMNTEAFF.